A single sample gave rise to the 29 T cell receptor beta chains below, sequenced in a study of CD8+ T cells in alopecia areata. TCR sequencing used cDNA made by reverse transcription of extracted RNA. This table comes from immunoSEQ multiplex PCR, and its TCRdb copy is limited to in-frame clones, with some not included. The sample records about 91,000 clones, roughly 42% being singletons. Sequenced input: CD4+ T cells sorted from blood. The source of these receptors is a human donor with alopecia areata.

In nucleotides, the CDR3 is TGTGCCAGCAGATCACAGGGGGCGCCGAGGGAGCAGTACTTC. It codes for CASRSQGAPREQYF. The chain has TRBV28 and TRBJ2-7, with 9 bases that match TRBD1. V lost 6 bases, J lost 7 bases, and 10 bases stayed unmatched. The germline gives CDR1 MDHEN, CDR2 SYDVKM. This CDR3 contains 14 residues.

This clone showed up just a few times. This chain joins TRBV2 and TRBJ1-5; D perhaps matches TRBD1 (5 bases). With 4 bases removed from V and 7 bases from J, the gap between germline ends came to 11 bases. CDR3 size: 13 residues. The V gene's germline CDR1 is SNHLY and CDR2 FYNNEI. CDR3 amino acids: CASSGRVEQPQHF. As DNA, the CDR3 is TGTGCCAGCAGTGGCAGGGTCGAACAGCCCCAGCATTTT.

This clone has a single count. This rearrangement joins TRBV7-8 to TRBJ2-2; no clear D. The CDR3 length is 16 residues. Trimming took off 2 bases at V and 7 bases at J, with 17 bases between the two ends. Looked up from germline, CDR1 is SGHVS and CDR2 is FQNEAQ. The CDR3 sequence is CASSLKMSGALGELFF. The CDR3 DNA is TGTGCCAGCAGCTTAAAAATGTCCGGAGCCCTCGGGGAGCTGTTTTTT.

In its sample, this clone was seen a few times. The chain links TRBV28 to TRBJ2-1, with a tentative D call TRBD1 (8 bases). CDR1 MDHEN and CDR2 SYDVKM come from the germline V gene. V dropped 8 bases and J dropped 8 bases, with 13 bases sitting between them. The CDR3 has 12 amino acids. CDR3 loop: CASRTGRDEQFF. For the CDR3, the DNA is TGTGCCAGCCGGACAGGGAGGGATGAGCAGTTCTTC.

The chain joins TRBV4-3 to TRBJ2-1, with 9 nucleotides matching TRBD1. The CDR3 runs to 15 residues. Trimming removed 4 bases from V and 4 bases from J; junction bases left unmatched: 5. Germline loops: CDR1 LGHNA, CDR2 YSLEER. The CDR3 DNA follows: TGCGCCAGCAGCCTGGGGACAGGGCGTTACAATGAGCAGTTCTTC. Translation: CASSLGTGRYNEQFF.

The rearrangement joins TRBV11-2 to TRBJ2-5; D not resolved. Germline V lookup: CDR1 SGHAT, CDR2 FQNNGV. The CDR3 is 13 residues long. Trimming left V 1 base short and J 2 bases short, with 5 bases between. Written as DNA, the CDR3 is TGTGCCAGCAGCTTAGGTCAGCAAGAGACCCAGTACTTC. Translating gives CASSLGQQETQYF.

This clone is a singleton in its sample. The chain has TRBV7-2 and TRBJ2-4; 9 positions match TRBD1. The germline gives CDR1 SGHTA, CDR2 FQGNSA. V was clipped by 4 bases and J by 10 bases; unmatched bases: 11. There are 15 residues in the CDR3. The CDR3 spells CASSSKQGAQGIQYF. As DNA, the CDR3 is TGTGCCAGCAGCTCCAAACAGGGGGCCCAGGGGATTCAGTACTTC.

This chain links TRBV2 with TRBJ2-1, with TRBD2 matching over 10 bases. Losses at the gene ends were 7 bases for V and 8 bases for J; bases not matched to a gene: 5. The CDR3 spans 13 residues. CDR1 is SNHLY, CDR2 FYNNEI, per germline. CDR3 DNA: TGTGCCAGCATCCAGCGGGAGGGCCATGAGCAGTTCTTC. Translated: CASIQREGHEQFF.

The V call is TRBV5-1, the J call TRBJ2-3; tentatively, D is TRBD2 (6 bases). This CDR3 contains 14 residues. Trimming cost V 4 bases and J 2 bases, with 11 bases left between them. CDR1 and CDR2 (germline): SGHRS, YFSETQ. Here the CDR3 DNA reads TGCGCCAGCAGCCTGGGGGGAGACACAGATACGCAGTATTTT. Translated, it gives CASSLGGDTDTQYF.

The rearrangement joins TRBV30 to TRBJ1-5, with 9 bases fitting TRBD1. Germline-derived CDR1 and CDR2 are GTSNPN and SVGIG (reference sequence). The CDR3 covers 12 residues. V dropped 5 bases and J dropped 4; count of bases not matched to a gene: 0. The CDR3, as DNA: TGTGCCTGGGGACAGGGGAATCAGCCCCAGCATTTT. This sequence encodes CAWGQGNQPQHF.

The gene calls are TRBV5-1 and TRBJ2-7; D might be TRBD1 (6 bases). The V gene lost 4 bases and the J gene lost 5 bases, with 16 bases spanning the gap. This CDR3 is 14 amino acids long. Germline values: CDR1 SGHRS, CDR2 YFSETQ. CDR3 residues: CASSLPGEGDEQYF. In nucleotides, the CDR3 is TGCGCCAGCAGCCTACCAGGGGAAGGCGACGAGCAGTACTTC. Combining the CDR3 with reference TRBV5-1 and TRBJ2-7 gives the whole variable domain KAGVTQTPRYLIKTRGQQVTLSCSPISGHRSVSWYQQTPGQGLQFLFEYFSETQRNKGNFPGRFSGRQFSNSRSEMNVSTLELGDSALYLCASSLPGEGDEQYFGPGTRLTVT.

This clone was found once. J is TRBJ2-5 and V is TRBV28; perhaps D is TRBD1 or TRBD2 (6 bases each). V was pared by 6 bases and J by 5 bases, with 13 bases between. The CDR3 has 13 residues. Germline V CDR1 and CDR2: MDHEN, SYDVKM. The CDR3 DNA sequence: TGTGCCAGCAGGGCCGGGGGCGCGGAGACCCAGTACTTC. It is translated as CASRAGGAETQYF.

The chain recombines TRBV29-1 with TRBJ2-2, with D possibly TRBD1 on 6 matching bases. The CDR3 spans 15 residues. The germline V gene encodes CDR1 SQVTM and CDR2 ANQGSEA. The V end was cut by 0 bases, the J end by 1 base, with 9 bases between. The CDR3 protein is CSVEDRGKNTGELFF. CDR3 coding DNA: TGCAGCGTTGAAGACAGGGGAAAGAACACCGGGGAGCTGTTTTTT.

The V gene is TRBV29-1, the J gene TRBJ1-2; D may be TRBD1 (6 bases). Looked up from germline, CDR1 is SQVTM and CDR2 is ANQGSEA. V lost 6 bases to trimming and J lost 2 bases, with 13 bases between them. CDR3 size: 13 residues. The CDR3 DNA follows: TGCAGCGTGGCTGGACAGCAGAACTATGGCTACACCTTC. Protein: CSVAGQQNYGYTF. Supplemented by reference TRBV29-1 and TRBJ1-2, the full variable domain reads SAVISQKPSRDICQRGTSLTIQCQVDSQVTMMFWYRQQPGQSLTLIATANQGSEATYESGFVIDKFPISRPNLTFSTLTVSNMSPEDSSIYLCSVAGQQNYGYTFGSGTRLTVV.

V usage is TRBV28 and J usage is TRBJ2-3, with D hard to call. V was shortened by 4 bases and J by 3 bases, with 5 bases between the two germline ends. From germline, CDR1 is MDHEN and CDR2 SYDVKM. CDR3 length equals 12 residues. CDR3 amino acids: CASSSGTDTQYF. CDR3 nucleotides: TGTGCCAGCAGTTCCGGGACAGATACGCAGTATTTT.

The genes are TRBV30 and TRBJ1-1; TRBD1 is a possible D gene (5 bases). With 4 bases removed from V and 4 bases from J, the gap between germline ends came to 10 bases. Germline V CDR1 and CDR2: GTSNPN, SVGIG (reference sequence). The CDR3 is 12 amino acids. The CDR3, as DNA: TGTGCCTGGACTTCAAGGGGCACTGAAGCTTTCTTT. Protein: CAWTSRGTEAFF.

CDR3 sequence (DNA): TGTGCCAGCAGCCACCCGGGACAGGGGGACTACGAGCAGTACTTC. Its protein product is CASSHPGQGDYEQYF. The rearrangement joins TRBV7-6 to TRBJ2-7, with 11 bases identical to TRBD1. Germline V CDR1 and CDR2: SGHVS, FNYEAQ. V shed 5 bases, J shed 3 bases, and the junction held 6 bases outside the gene matches. CDR3 length equals 15 residues.

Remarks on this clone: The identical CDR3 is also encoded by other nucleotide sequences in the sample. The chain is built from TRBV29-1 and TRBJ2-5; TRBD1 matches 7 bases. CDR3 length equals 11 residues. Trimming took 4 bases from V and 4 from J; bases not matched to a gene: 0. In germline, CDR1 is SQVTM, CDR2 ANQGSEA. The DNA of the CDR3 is TGCAGCGTTGGACAGGGAGAGACCCAGTACTTC. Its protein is CSVGQGETQYF.

The chain's CDR3 is CASSFRGGNTEAFF. CDR3 coding DNA: TGTGCCAGCAGCTTTAGGGGGGGCAACACTGAAGCTTTCTTT. The V gene is TRBV11-2, the J gene TRBJ1-1, with D tentatively TRBD1 (6 bases). Deletions cut 3 bases from V and 2 bases from J, with 10 bases between. Looked up from germline, CDR1 is SGHAT and CDR2 is FQNNGV. This CDR3 has 14 amino acids.

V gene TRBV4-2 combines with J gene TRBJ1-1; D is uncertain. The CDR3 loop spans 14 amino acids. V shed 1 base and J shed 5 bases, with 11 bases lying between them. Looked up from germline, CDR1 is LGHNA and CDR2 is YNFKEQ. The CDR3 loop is CASSQGTSRTEAFF. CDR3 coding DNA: TGTGCCAGCAGCCAAGGTACGTCGAGGACTGAAGCTTTCTTT.

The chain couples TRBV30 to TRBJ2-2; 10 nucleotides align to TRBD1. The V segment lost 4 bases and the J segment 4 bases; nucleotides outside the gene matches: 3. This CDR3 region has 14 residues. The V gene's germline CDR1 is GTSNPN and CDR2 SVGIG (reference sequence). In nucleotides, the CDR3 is TGTGCCTGGACAGGACAGGGGGGCACCGGGGAGCTGTTTTTT. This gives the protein CAWTGQGGTGELFF.

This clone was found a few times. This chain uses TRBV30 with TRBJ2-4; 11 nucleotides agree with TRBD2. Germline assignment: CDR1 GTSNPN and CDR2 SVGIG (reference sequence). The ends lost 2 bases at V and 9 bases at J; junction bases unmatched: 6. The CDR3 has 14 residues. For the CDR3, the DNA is TGTGCCTGGAGTCCACCAGGACTAGCGGGCATTCAGTACTTC. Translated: CAWSPPGLAGIQYF.

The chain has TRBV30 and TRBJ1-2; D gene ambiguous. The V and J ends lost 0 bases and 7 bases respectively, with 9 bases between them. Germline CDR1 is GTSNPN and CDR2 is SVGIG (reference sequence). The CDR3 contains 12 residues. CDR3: CAWSVGSGGYTF. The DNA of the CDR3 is TGTGCCTGGAGTGTAGGGAGTGGTGGCTACACCTTC.

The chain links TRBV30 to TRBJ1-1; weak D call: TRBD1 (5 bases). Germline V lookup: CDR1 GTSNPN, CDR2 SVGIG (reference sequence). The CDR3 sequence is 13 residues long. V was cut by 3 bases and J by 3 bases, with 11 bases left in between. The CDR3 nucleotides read TGTGCCTGGAGAAGGGGAGGGGACACTGAAGCTTTCTTT. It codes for CAWRRGGDTEAFF.

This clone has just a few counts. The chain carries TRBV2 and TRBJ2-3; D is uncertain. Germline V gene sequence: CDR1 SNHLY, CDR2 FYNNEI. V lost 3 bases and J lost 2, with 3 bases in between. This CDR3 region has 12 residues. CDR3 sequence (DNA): TGTGCCAGCAGTGACACCACAGATACGCAGTATTTT. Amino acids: CASSDTTDTQYF.

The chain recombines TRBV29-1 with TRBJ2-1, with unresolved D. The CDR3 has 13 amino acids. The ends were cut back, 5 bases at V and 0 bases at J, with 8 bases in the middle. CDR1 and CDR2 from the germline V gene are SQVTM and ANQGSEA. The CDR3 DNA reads TGCAGCGTTAGCGAGAGCTCCTACAATGAGCAGTTCTTC. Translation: CSVSESSYNEQFF.

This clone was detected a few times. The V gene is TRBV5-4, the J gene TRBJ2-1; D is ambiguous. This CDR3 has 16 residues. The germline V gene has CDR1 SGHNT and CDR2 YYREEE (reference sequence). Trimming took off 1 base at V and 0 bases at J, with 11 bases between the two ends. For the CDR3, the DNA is TGTGCCAGCAGCTTGCCGAGATCATACTCCTACAATGAGCAGTTCTTC. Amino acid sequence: CASSLPRSYSYNEQFF.

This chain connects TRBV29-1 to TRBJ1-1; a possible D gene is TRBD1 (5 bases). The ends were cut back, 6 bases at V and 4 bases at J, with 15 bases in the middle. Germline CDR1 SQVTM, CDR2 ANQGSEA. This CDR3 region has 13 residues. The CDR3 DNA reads TGCAGCGTGACAAGGGGAAGCGGCACTGAAGCTTTCTTT. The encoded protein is CSVTRGSGTEAFF.

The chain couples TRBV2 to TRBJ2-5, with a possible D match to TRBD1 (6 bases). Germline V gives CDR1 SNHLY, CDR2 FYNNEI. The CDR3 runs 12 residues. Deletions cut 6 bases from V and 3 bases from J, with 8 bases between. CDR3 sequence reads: CASRRTEETQYF. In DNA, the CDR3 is TGTGCCAGCAGACGGACAGAAGAGACCCAGTACTTC. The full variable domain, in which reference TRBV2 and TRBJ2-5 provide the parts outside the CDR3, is EPEVTQTPSHQVTQMGQEVILRCVPISNHLYFYWYRQILGQKVEFLVSFYNNEISEKSEIFDDQFSVERPDGSNFTLKIRSTKLEDSAMYFCASRRTEETQYFGPGTRLLVL.